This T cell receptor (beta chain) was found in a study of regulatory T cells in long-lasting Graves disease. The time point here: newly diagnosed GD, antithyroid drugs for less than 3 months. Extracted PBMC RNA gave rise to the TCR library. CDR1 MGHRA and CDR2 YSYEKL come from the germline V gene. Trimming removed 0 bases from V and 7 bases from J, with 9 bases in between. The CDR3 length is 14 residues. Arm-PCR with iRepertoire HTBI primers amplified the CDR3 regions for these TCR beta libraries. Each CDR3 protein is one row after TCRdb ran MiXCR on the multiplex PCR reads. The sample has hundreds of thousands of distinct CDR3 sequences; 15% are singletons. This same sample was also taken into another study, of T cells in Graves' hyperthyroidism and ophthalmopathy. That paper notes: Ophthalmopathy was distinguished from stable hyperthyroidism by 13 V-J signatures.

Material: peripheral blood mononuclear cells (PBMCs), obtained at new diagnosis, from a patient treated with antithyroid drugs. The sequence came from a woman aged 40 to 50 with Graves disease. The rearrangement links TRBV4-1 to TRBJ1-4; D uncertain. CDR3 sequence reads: CASSQESRLEKLFF. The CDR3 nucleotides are TGCGCCAGCAGCCAAGAAAGTAGGCTTGAAAAACTGTTTTTT.